A single sample is the source of the 15 T cell receptor beta chains below, sequenced in a study of blood T cell repertoires in COVID-19. The table came from immunoSEQ multiplex PCR; TCRdb's copy has only in-frame clones and leaves some out. This sample has about 76,000 clones, with about four fifths found just once. The sample comprised peripheral blood. The receptors originated from a woman aged 60-70 years with acute or convalescent COVID-19.

This clone was found a few times. The chain combines TRBV9 with TRBJ2-1; D unresolved. Trimming took 1 base from V and 0 from J, leaving 11 bases between them. Germline-derived CDR1 and CDR2 are SGDLS and YYNGEE. This CDR3 is built from 16 residues. The DNA of the CDR3 is TGTGCCAGCAGCGTATTGGTCCCGAGCTCCTACAATGAGCAGTTCTTC. Its translation is CASSVLVPSSYNEQFF. Full variable domain (remainder filled in from reference TRBV9 and TRBJ2-1): DSGVTQTPKHLITATGQRVTLRCSPRSGDLSVYWYQQSLDQGLQFLIQYYNGEERAKGNILERFSAQQFPDLHSELNLSSLELGDSALYFCASSVLVPSSYNEQFFGPGTRLTVL.

The rearrangement uses TRBV2 and TRBJ2-5; 12 nucleotides line up with TRBD2. The CDR3 runs 18 residues. Germline CDR1 SNHLY, CDR2 FYNNEI. Germline trimming cut 3 bases from V and 6 bases from J; bases unmatched to any gene: 14. CDR3 amino acids: CASSEGSSGGAVSKTQYF. CDR3 DNA sequence: TGTGCCAGCAGTGAGGGTTCTAGCGGGGGGGCAGTGAGTAAGACCCAGTACTTC.

The chain carries TRBV5-4 and TRBJ1-5; D uncertain. This CDR3 region has 14 residues. The V and J ends lost 0 bases and 6 bases respectively, with 10 bases between them. CDR1 is SGHNT, CDR2 YYREEE, per germline (reference sequence). The CDR3 bases are TGTGCCAGCAGCTTGGACTCGGCTAGTCAGCCCCAGCATTTT. It codes for CASSLDSASQPQHF.

This clone has a handful of counts. V gene TRBV9 combines with J gene TRBJ2-2; D uncertain. CDR3 length: 13 amino acids. Trimming shortened V by 8 bases and J by 5 bases, and 13 bases separated the two germline ends. The germline V gene has CDR1 SGDLS and CDR2 YYNGEE. Here the CDR3 DNA reads TGTGCCAGTGGCCCCTTGCAGACCGGGGAGCTGTTTTTT. Amino acid sequence: CASGPLQTGELFF.

The chain links TRBV29-1 to TRBJ2-4, with D perhaps TRBD1 or TRBD2 (6 bases each). The germline CDR1 and CDR2 sequences are SQVTM and ANQGSEA. This CDR3 has 15 residues. V lost 7 bases to trimming and J lost 0 bases, with 16 bases between them. CDR3 sequence: CSAGAGLLAKNIQYF. The CDR3 bases are TGCAGCGCGGGGGCAGGTCTACTAGCCAAAAACATTCAGTACTTC.

The chain uses TRBV7-9 and TRBJ1-1; TRBD1 aligns across 7 bases. The length of the CDR3 is 12 residues. V shed 6 bases, J shed 6 bases, and the junction held 4 bases outside the gene matches. CDR1 and CDR2 from the germline V gene are SEHNR and FQNEAQ (reference sequence). The DNA of the CDR3 is TGTGCCAGCAGACAGGGGTACGCTGAAGCTTTCTTT. Amino acid sequence: CASRQGYAEAFF. Looking up the rest from reference TRBV7-9 and TRBJ1-1 gives the full variable domain: DTGVSQNPRHKITKRGQNVTFRCDPISEHNRLYWYRQTLGQGPEFLTYFQNEAQLEKSRLLSDRFSAERPKGSFSTLEIQRTEQGDSAMYLCASRQGYAEAFFGQGTRLTVV.

CDR3 in amino acids: CAWSVRMAGGLKDTQYF. For the CDR3, the DNA is TGTGCCTGGAGTGTACGTATGGCGGGGGGGCTCAAAGATACGCAGTATTTT. This chain links TRBV30 with TRBJ2-3; 9 bases line up with TRBD2. CDR3 length: 17 amino acids. Germline CDR1 GTSNPN, CDR2 SVGIG (reference sequence). J lost 5 bases, V lost 0 bases, and 12 bases had no gene match.

The V gene is TRBV7-9, the J gene TRBJ2-5; the D gene is possibly TRBD1 (5 bases). CDR3 size: 16 residues. Germline CDR1 is SEHNR and CDR2 is FQNEAQ (reference sequence). Trimming cost V 0 bases and J 1 base, with 12 bases left between them. As DNA, the CDR3 is TGTGCCAGCAGCTTAGCGCTATCCAGGGCCCAAGAGACCCAGTACTTC. It encodes CASSLALSRAQETQYF.

This sequence joins TRBV24-1 and TRBJ2-7; TRBD1 aligns across 7 bases. The CDR3 length is 16 residues. CDR1 and CDR2 (germline): KGHDR, SFDVKD. Trimming at V came to 2 bases and at J to 0 bases, leaving 6 bases not matched to a gene. The CDR3 DNA sequence: TGTGCCACCAGTGATTGGGGTCGGGACAGCTCCTACGAGCAGTACTTC. This gives the protein CATSDWGRDSSYEQYF.

This chain uses TRBV15 with TRBJ2-7; D possibly corresponds to TRBD1 (6 bases). With 2 bases removed from V and 6 bases from J, the gap between germline ends came to 14 bases. In germline, CDR1 is LNHNV, CDR2 YYDKDF (reference sequence). The CDR3 sequence is 14 residues long. The CDR3 protein is CATSRSRTGSEQYF. The CDR3 region has the DNA TGTGCCACCAGCAGAAGTAGAACAGGGTCCGAGCAGTACTTC.

The rearrangement joins TRBV6-2 or TRBV6-3 to TRBJ1-5; maybe TRBD1 (6 bases). V dropped 2 bases and J dropped 5 bases, with 10 bases sitting between them. The CDR3 sequence is 14 residues long. CDR1 and CDR2 from the germline V gene are MNHEY and SVGEGT. The CDR3 loop reads CASSYADRDQPQHF. As DNA, the CDR3 is TGTGCCAGCAGTTACGCGGACAGAGATCAGCCCCAGCATTTT.

This rearrangement joins TRBV28 to TRBJ1-1; D uncertain. The CDR3 is 16 residues long. Trimming took 5 bases from V and 0 from J, leaving 16 bases between them. Germline assignment: CDR1 MDHEN and CDR2 SYDVKM. The CDR3 loop reads CASSPPWEGLNTEAFF. The CDR3, as DNA: TGTGCCAGCAGTCCTCCCTGGGAGGGTTTGAACACTGAAGCTTTCTTT.

The chain is built from TRBV7-2 and TRBJ2-1, with TRBD1 identical over 11 bases. Germline CDR1 SGHTA, CDR2 FQGNSA. The V and J ends lost 5 bases and 7 bases, in that order; junction bases with no gene match: 7. This CDR3 spans 15 amino acids. CDR3 region: CASSRDRGSANEQFF. The DNA for the CDR3 is TGTGCCAGCAGCCGGGACAGGGGGAGTGCGAATGAGCAGTTCTTC.

The chain joins TRBV21-1 to TRBJ1-2; the table's D call, TRBD1, was not checked against the DNA. TRBV21-1 is a listed pseudogene. The CDR3 loop spans 18 amino acids. DNA for the CDR3: TGTGCCAGCAGCAATTCCCCCCTAGGACAGTCCCTTAACTATGGCTACACCTTC. Protein: CASSNSPLGQSLNYGYTF.

This chain connects TRBV5-8 to TRBJ2-7; 7 bases match TRBD1. Trimming took 0 bases from V and 11 from J; bases not matched to a gene: 5. The CDR3 length is 12 residues. Looked up from germline, CDR1 is SGHTS and CDR2 is YDEGEE. The DNA of the CDR3 is TGTGCCAGCAGCTTGGATGCGACAGGGAAGTACGTC. This encodes CASSLDATGKYV.